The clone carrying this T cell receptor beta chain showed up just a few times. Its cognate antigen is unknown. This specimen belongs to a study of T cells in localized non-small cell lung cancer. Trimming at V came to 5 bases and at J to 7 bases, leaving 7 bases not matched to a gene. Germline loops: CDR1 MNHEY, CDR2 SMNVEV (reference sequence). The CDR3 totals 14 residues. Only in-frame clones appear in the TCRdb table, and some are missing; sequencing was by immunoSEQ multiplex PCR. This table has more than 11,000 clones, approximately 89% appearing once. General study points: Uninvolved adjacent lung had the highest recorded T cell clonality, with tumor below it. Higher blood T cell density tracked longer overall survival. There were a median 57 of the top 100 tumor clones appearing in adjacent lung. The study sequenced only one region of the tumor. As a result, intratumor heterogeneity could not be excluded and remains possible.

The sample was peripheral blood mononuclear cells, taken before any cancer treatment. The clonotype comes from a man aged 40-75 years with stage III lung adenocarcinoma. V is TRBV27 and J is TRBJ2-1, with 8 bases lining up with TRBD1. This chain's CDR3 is CASSPRTGINEQFF. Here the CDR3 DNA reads TGTGCCAGCAGTCCTAGGACAGGGATTAATGAGCAGTTCTTC.